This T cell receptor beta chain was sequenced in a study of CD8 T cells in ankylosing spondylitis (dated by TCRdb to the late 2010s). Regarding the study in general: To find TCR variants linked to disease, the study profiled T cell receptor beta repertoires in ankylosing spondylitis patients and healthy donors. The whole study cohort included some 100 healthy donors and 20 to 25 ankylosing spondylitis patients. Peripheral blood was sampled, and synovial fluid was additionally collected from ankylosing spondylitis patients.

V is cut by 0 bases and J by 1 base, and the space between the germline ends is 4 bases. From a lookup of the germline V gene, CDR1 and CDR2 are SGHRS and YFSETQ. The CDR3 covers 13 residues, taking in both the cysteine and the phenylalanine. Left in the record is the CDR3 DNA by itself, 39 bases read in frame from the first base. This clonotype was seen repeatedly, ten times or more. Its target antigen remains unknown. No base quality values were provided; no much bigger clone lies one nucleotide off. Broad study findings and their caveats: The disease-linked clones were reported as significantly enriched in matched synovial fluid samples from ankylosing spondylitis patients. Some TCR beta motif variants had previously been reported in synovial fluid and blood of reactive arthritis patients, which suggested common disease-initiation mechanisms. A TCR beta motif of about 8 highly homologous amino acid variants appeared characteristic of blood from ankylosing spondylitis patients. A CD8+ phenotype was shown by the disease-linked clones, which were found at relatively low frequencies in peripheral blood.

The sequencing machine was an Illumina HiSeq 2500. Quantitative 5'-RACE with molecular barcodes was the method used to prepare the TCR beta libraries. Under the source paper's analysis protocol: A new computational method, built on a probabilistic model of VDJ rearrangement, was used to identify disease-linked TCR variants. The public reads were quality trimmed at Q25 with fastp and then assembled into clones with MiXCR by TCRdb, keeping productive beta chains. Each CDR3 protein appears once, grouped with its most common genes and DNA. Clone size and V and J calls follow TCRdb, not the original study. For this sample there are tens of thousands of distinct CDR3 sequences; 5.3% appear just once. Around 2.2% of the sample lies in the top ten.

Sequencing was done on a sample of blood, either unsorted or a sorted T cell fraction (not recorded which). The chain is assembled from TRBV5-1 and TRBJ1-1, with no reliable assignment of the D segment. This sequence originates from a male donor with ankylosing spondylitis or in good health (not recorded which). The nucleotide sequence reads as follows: TGCGCCAGCAGCTTGGGACGGAACACTGAAGCTTTCTTT. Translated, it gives CASSLGRNTEAFF. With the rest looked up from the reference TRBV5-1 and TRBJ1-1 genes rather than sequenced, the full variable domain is KAGVTQTPRYLIKTRGQQVTLSCSPISGHRSVSWYQQTPGQGLQFLFEYFSETQRNKGNFPGRFSGRQFSNSRSEMNVSTLELGDSALYLCASSLGRNTEAFFGQGTRLTVV.